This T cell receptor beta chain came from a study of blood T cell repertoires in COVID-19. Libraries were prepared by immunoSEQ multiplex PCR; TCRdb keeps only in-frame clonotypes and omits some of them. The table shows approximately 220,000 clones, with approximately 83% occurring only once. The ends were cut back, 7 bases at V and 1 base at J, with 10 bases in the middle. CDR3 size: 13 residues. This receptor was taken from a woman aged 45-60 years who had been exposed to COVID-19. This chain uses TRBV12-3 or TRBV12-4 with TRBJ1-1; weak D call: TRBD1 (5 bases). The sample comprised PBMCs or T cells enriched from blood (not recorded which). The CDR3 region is CASTTDTNTEAFF. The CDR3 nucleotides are TGTGCCAGCACCACGGACACGAACACTGAAGCTTTCTTT.